This passage covers 2 T cell receptor beta chains from one sample sequenced in a study of T cell responses to AZD1222 COVID-19 vaccine. The repertoire was sequenced with immunoSEQ multiplex PCR; TCRdb's copy has only in-frame clones and lacks some. The repertoire holds 110,000 to 150,000 clones, with 85% to 90% as singletons. This sample comprised peripheral blood, obtained on day 0 of AZD1222 vaccination. These receptors were taken from an adult in good health.

This clone has just one count. This chain connects TRBV28 to TRBJ2-2, with 7 bases aligning to TRBD2. The germline V gene has CDR1 MDHEN and CDR2 SYDVKM. This CDR3 has 14 amino acids. The V gene end was trimmed by 7 bases and the J gene end by 6 bases; junction bases not matched to a gene: 8. CDR3 DNA: TGTGCCAGCACCGGGAGGAGGGACGCCGGGGAGCTGTTTTTT. Its protein is CASTGRRDAGELFF. The whole variable domain, remainder taken from reference TRBV28 and TRBJ2-2, is DVKVTQSSRYLVKRTGEKVFLECVQDMDHENMFWYRQDPGLGLRLIYFSYDVKMKEKGDIPEGYSVSREKKERFSLILESASTNQTSMYLCASTGRRDAGELFFGEGSRLTVL.

The chain uses TRBV3-1 (or the pseudogene TRBV3-2) and TRBJ2-2; D gene uncertain. The CDR3 runs 15 residues. With 4 bases removed from V and 0 bases from J, the gap between germline ends came to 9 bases. Looked up from germline, CDR1 is LGHDT and CDR2 is YNNKEL (reference sequence). The CDR3 region is CASSLKETNTGELFF. In nucleotides, the CDR3 is TGTGCCAGCAGCCTAAAAGAGACGAACACCGGGGAGCTGTTTTTT.